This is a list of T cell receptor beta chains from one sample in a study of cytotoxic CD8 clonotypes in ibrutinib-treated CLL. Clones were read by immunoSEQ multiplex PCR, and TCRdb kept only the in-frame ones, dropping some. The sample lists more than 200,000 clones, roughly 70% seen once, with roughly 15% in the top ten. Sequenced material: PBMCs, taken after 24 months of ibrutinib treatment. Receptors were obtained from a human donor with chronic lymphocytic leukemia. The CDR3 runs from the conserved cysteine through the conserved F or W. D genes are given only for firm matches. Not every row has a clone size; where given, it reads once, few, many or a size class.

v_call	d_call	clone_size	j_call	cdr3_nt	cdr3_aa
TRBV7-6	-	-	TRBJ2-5	TGTGCCAGCAGCTTAGAGGTGACCCAGTACTTC	CASSLEVTQYF
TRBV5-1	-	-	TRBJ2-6	TGCGCCAGCAGCCCCGCTGGGGCCAACGTCCTGACTTTC	CASSPAGANVLTF
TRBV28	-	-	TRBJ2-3	TGTGCCAGCAGTTTCAGATTAACTAGCACAGATACGCAGTATTTT	CASSFRLTSTDTQYF
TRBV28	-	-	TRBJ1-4	TGTGCCAGCAGCGGTGCTTCGGTTGAAAAACTGTTTTTT	CASSGASVEKLFF
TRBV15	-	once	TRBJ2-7	TGTGCCACCAGCAGAGATAAACACCGCGAGCAGTACTTC	CATSRDKHREQYF
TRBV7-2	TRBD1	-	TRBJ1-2	TGTGCCAGCAGCTTAGCCAGAGGACAGGACACCTTC	CASSLARGQDTF
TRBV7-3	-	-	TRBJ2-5	TGTGCCAGCAGCGCCCCCATTGCCCAGTACTTC	CASSAPIAQYF
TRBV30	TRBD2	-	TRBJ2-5	TGTGCCTGGAGCCGGGGACTAGCGGGGGAGGAAACCCAGTACTTC	CAWSRGLAGEETQYF
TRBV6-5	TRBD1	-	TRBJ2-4	TGTGCCAGCAGTTATGGAGACAGGGGCAAAAACATTCAGTACTTC	CASSYGDRGKNIQYF
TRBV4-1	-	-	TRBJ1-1	TGCGCCAGCAGCCAAGACGCAGCGAACACTGAAGCTTTCTTT	CASSQDAANTEAFF
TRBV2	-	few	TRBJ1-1	TGTGCCAGCAGTGGGGTCACAGGGATCATTCCTGAAGCTTTCTTT	CASSGVTGIIPEAFF
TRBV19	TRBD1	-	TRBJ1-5	TGTGCCAGTAGTATAGGGGACAGGGGGAAGAATCAGCCCCAGCATTTT	CASSIGDRGKNQPQHF
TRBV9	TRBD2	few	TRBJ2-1	TGTGCCAGCAGCGTAGAGGCGGGAGTACGTGAGCAGTTCTTC	CASSVEAGVREQFF
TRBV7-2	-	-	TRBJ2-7	TGTGCCAGCAGCCTCCGGACGGTTTCCTACGAGCAGTACTTC	CASSLRTVSYEQYF
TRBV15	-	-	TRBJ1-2	TGTGCCACCAGCGGCGGAGTCAACTATGGCTACACCTTC	CATSGGVNYGYTF
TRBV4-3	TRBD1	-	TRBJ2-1	TGCGCCAGCAGCCGATTAGGACAGGGCCACAATGAGCAGTTCTTC	CASSRLGQGHNEQFF
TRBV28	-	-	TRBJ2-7	TGTGCCAGCAGTCCCAGGGTGGACGAGCAGTACTTC	CASSPRVDEQYF
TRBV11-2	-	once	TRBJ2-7	TGTGCCAGCAGCGAATCCTACGAGCAGTACTTC	CASSESYEQYF
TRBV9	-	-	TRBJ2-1	TGTGCCAGCAGCGTCCAAGGGTATGGCCCTAATGAGCAGTTCTTC	CASSVQGYGPNEQFF
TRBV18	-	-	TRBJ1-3	TGTGCCAGCTCACCATCAGTTTCTGGAAACACCATATATTTT	CASSPSVSGNTIYF
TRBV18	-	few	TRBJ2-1	TGTGCCAGCTCACCTGTGTTACTAGTCTACAATGAGCAGTTCTTC	CASSPVLLVYNEQFF
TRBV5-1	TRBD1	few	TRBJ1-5	TGCGCCAGCAGCTTGGAAGGGACAGTAGGTCAGCCCCAGCATTTT	CASSLEGTVGQPQHF
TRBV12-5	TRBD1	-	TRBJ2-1	TGTGCTAGTGGGGCCGGGACAGCGTACAATGAGCAGTTCTTC	CASGAGTAYNEQFF
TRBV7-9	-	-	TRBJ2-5	TGTGCCAGCAGCTTAGTGAACCGATGGCAAGAGACCCAGTACTTC	CASSLVNRWQETQYF
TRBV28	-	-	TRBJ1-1	TGTGCCAGCAGTTTATCAACAAGTCACACTGAAGCTTTCTTT	CASSLSTSHTEAFF
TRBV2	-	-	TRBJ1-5	TGTGCCAGCATTCGGGACGGCAATCAGCCCCAGCATTTT	CASIRDGNQPQHF
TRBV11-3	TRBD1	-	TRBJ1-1	TGTGCCAGCAGCTTACAGGGGGCTGAAGCTTTCTTT	CASSLQGAEAFF
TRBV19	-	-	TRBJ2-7	TGTGCCAGTAGTATATCTCAGGGACCCTCCTACGAGCAGTACTTC	CASSISQGPSYEQYF
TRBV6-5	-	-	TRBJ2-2	TGTGCCAGCAGTTACTCAGGGGAAGTGAAAGGGGAGCTGTTTTTT	CASSYSGEVKGELFF
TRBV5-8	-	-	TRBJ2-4	TGTGCCAGCAGTCAAGGGGGGTCAGGGAATGGAAACATTCAGTACTTC	CASSQGGSGNGNIQYF
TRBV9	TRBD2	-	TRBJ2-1	TGTGCCAGCAGCGATGGGACTAGCGCCTACAATGAGCAGTTCTTC	CASSDGTSAYNEQFF
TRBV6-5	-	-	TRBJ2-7	TGTGCCAGCAGTTACTCGAGGTCAGGGACCTACGAGCAGTACTTC	CASSYSRSGTYEQYF
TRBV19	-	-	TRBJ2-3	TGTGCCAGTAGTATGTTCCAAGATACGCAGTATTTT	CASSMFQDTQYF
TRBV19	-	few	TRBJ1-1	TGTGCCAGTAGTATAACGCGCCGGACTGAAGCTTTCTTT	CASSITRRTEAFF
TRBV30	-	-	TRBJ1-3	TGTGCCTGGAGTCTGAGCCTGGTGGGAAACACCATATATTTT	CAWSLSLVGNTIYF
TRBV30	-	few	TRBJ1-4	TGTGCCTGGAGTGTAGAGGAAAAACTGTTTTTT	CAWSVEEKLFF
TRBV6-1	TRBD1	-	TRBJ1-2	TGTGCCAGCAGTGAATTTCGGGACAGCTATGGCTACACCTTC	CASSEFRDSYGYTF
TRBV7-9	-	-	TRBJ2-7	TGTGCCAGCAGCTCCAGCCGCCCGGGAGTGGGCGAGCAGTACTTC	CASSSSRPGVGEQYF
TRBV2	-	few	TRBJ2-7	TGTGCCAGCAGTGAAGGGCCGAGCTCCTACGAGCAGTACTTC	CASSEGPSSYEQYF
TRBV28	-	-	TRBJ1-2	TGTGCCAGCAGTTCACAGGGCGGGGGCTATGGCTACACCTTC	CASSSQGGGYGYTF
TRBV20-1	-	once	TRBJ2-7	TGCAGTGCTCCTGCCAACTACGAGCAGTACTTC	CSAPANYEQYF
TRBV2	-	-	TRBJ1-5	TGTGCCAGCAGCAGGCAGGGCTACTTAAATAATCAGCCCCAGCATTTT	CASSRQGYLNNQPQHF
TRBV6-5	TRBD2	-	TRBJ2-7	TGTGCCAGCAGTTACTCAGCGGGAGGGCCCCACGAGCAGTACTTC	CASSYSAGGPHEQYF
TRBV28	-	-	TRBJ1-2	TGTGCCACGAAAGTGGGGACTCACTATGGCTACACCTTC	CATKVGTHYGYTF
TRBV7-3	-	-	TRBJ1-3	TGTGCCAGCAGCTTACGCCGGGATCTAATTCCAAACACCATATATTTT	CASSLRRDLIPNTIYF
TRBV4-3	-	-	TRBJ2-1	TGCGCCAGCAGCCAAGATGACAGTCCAGCCTACAATGAGCAGTTCTTC	CASSQDDSPAYNEQFF
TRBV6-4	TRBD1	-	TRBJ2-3	TGTGCCAGCCTTGACAGGGGCACAGATACGCAGTATTTT	CASLDRGTDTQYF